Listed below are T cell receptor beta chains from one sample, sequenced in a study of blood T cell repertoires in COVID-19. TCRdb's copy holds only in-frame clones and misses some; the assay was immunoSEQ multiplex PCR. The sample records about 120,000 clones, 75% to 80% being singletons. The sequenced sample was peripheral blood. The receptors here all came from a human donor in a cohort sampled during active COVID-19. Each CDR3 is given with its conserved first and last residue.

>TRBV19|TRBJ1-4
CASSGGTNEKLFF
>TRBV18|TRBJ1-1
CASSPTDTARGAFF
>TRBV7-9|TRBJ1-1
CASSHRDREAFF
>TRBV5-1|TRBJ2-7
CASSATSGISYEQYF
>TRBV13|TRBJ2-7
CASSFGTQYEQYF
>TRBV4-1|TRBJ2-7
CASSQFSGDSYEQYF
>TRBV25-1|TRBJ1-2
CASSELVLDRRYGYTF
>TRBV7-2|TRBJ1-5
CASSLRDDGGNQPQHF
>TRBV6-2/TRBV6-3|TRBJ2-7
CASSYSGGPTYEQYF
>TRBV5-4|TRBJ2-7
CASSHGPSGGPSYEQYF
>TRBV6-5|TRBJ1-1
CASSYYLPTGRTEAFF
>TRBV4-1|TRBJ2-7
CASSQDKREVSYEQYF
>TRBV6-6|TRBJ2-7
CASQGLAGARYEQYF
>TRBV6-6|TRBJ1-2
CASSYSPTSRVAGYTF
>TRBV20-1|TRBJ2-7
CSASTSGGLEQYF
>TRBV2|TRBJ1-5
CASSGQEANQPQHF
>TRBV7-6|TRBJ2-7
CASSRGPSGSYEQYF
>TRBV5-4|TRBJ2-3
CASSKGLGDTDTQYF
>TRBV6-5|TRBJ1-1
CASSYTGWAEAFF
>TRBV28|TRBJ2-7
CASSIDRDLYEQYF
>TRBV7-9|TRBJ2-7
CASSLYRAEQYF
>TRBV6-6|TRBJ2-7
CASSPYGQGAGEQYF
>TRBV4-2|TRBJ2-7
CASSPTGGEQYF
>TRBV11-3|TRBJ2-7
CASSLGGQRGYEQYF
>TRBV5-4|TRBJ2-3
CASSSGGKSDTQYF
>TRBV6-5|TRBJ2-7
CASRPFGRVTNEQYF
>TRBV6-5|TRBJ1-4
CASSRGGGGEKLFF